This T cell receptor beta chain is from a study of blood T cell repertoires in COVID-19. Assay used: immunoSEQ multiplex PCR; TCRdb lists only in-frame clones, some missing. The sample has about 210,000 clones, around 87% seen once. The CDR3 loop spans 16 amino acids. After removal of 5 bases from V and 2 bases from J, the junction contained 9 bases not matched to a gene. Germline V gives CDR1 SGHAT, CDR2 FQDESV (reference sequence). This chain joins TRBV11-1 and TRBJ2-1, with 7 bases fitting TRBD1. What was sequenced was PBMCs or T cells enriched from blood (not recorded which). The sequence was obtained from a man aged 25 to 40 in a cohort exposed to, infected with or recovered from COVID-19 (not recorded which). The CDR3 coding sequence is TGTGCCAGCAGCCCAACCGGGACAGAGACCTACAATGAGCAGTTCTTC. Encoded protein: CASSPTGTETYNEQFF.